Sequencing of this TCR beta chain was carried out in a study of shared clonotypes between healthy human individuals. Germline lookup yields CDR1 SGHAT and CDR2 FQNNGV. This CDR3 is built from 18 residues. Trimming removed 0 bases from V and 5 bases from J; junction bases left unmatched: 12. The donor cohort consisted entirely of Caucasian adults residing in Nashville, Tennessee. Genomic DNA (from each subset) was split evenly across several immunoSEQ plates. The assay was immunoSEQ multiplex PCR, and TCRdb's table has in-frame clones only and misses some. Of roughly 2 million clones in the sample, 95% were seen once.

This sequence was found in a man aged 18-30 years in good health. The sample consisted of naive CD4+ T cells sorted from blood. As to subset: CD45RA+ positively selected. The rearrangement links TRBV11-2 to TRBJ2-5; 10 positions match TRBD2. The CDR3 DNA reads as TGTGCCAGCAGCTTAGAGGCCCAGATACTAGCGGGGAGGGAGACCCAGTACTTC. It translates to CASSLEAQILAGRETQYF.